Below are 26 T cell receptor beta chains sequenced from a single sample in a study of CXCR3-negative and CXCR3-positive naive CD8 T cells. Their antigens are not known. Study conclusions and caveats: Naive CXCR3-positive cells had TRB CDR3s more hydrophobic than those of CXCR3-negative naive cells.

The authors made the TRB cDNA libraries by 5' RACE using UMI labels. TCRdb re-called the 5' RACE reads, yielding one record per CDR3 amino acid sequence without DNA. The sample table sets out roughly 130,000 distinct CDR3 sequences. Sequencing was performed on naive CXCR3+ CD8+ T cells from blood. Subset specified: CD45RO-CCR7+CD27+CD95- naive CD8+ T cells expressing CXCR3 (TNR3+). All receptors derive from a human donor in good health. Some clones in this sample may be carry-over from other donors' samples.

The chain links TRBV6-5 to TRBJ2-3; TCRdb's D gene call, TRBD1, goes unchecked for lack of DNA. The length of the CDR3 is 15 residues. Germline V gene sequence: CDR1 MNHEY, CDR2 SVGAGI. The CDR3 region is CASSPLLSSTDTQYF.

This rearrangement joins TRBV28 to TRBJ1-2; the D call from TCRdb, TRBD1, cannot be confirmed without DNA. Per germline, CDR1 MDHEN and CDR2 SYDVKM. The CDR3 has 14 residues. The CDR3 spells CASSPTGASYGYTF.

The CDR3 loop reads CASSNPGATREQYF. The rearrangement uses TRBV7-2 and TRBJ2-7; the TRBD1 assignment by TCRdb is unverifiable without DNA. Germline CDR1 reads SGHTA; CDR2 reads FQGNSA. The CDR3 contains 14 residues.

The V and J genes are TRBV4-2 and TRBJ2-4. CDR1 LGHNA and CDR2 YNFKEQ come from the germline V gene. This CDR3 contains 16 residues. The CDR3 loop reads CASSQETGLAKNIQYF.

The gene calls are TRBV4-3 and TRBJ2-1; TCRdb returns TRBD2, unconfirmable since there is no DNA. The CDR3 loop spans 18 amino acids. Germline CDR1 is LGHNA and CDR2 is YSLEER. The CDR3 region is CASSQDSLAGTYYNEQFF.

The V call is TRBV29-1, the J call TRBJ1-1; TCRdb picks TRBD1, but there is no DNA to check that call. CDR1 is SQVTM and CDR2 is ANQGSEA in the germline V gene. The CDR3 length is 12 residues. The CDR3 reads CSVSGDGPEAFF.

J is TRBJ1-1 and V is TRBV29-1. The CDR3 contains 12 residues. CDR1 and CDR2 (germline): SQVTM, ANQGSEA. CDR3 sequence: CSVDYLNTEAFF.

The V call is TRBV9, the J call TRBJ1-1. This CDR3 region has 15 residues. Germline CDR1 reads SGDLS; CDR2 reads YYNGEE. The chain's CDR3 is CASSPREGLNTEAFF.

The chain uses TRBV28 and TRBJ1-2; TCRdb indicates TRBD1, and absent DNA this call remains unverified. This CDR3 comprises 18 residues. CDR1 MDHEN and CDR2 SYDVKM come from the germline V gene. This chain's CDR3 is CASSLGGRWLQGGYGYTF.

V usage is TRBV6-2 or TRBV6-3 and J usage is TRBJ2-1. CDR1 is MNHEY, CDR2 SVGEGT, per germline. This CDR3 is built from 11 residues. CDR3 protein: CASSDTHEQFF.

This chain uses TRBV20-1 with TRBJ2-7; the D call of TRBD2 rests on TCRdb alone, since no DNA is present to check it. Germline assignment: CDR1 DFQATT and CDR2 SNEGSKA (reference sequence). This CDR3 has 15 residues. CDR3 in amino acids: CSARGASGSPLEQYF.

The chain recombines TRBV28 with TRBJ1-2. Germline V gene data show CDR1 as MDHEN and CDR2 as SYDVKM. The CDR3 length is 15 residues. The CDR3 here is CASSFVGSNSYGYTF.

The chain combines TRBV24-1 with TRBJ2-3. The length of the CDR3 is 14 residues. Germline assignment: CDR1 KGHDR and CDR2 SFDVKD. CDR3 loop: CATSDTRAWDTQYF.

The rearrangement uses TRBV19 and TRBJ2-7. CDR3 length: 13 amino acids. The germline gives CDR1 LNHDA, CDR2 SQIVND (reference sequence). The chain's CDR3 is CASSIGEVREQYF.

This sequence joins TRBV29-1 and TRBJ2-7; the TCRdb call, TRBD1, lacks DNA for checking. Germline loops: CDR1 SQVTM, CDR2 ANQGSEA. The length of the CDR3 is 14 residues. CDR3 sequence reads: CSVTGVLSSYEQYF.

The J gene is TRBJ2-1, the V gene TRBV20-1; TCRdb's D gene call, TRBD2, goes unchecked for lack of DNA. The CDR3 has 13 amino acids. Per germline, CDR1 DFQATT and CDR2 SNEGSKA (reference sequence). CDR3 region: CSARETSGVEQFF.

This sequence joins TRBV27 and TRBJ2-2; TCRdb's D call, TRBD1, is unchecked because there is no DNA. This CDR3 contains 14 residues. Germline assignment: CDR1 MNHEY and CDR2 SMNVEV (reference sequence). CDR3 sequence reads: CASSPGQYTGELFF.

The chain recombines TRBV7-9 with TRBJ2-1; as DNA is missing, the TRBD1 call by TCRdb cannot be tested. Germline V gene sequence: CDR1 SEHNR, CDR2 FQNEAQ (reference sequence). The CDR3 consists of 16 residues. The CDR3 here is CASSLWDGGAENEQFF.

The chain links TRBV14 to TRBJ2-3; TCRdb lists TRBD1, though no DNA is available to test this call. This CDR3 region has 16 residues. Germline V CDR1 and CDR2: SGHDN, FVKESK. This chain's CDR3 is CASSPGTVTRTDTQYF.

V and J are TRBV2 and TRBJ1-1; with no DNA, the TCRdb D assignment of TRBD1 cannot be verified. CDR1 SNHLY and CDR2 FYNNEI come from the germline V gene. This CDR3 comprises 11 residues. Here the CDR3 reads CASTRGQEAFF.

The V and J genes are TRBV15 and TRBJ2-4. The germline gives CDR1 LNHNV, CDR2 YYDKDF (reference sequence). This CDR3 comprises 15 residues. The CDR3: CATSRDRSLGNIQYF.

The CDR3 sequence is CASNRGALTNTGELFF. The chain is built from TRBV12-3 or TRBV12-4 and TRBJ2-2; as DNA is missing, the TRBD2 call by TCRdb cannot be tested. The CDR3 has 16 residues.

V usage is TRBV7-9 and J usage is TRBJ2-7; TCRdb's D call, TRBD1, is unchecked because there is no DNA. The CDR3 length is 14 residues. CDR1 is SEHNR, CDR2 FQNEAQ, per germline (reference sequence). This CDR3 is CASSLVTGLYEQYF.

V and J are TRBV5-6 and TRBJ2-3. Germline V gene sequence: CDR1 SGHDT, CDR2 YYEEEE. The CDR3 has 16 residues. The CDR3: CASSLVLAGFADTQYF. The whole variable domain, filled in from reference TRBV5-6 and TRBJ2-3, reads DAGVTQSPTHLIKTRGQQVTLRCSPKSGHDTVSWYQQALGQGPQFIFQYYEEEERQRGNFPDRFSGHQFPNYSSELNVNALLLGDSALYLCASSLVLAGFADTQYFGPGTRLTVL.

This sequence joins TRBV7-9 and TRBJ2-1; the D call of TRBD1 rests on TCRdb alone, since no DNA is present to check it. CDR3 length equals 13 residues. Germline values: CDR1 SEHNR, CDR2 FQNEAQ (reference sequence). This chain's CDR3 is CASSSPEGNEQFF.

The CDR3 loop reads CSARDLSGGAGEQFF. The J gene is TRBJ2-1, the V gene TRBV20-1; the D call from TCRdb, TRBD1, cannot be confirmed without DNA. This CDR3 spans 15 amino acids. The germline gives CDR1 DFQATT, CDR2 SNEGSKA (reference sequence).